The sample holds a few counts of the clone carrying this T cell receptor (beta chain). The sample is drawn from a study of blood T cell repertoires in COVID-19. As for the study in general: The cDNA or gDNA used as material had been derived from T cells, B-cell-depleted T cells, or PBMCs.

Recovered status in Cohort 3 required two negative PCRs, clearance, or symptom resolution. J lost 5 bases, V lost 0 bases, and 4 bases had no gene match. The length of the CDR3 is 15 residues. CDR1 is SGHDT, CDR2 YYEEEE, per germline. In the study's own analysis: Amplifying reference gene primers gave estimates of nucleated cell counts. TCRdb keeps only in-frame clones here, not all; method: immunoSEQ multiplex PCR. V, J and clone size are taken as reported in that table, and D and trimming were inferred from the DNA itself. The sample holds fewer than 400,000 clones, roughly 90% seen once. Sequenced material: PBMCs or T cells enriched from blood (not recorded which). This receptor was taken from a young woman who had recovered from COVID-19. The gene calls are TRBV5-6 and TRBJ2-1; 8 nucleotides match TRBD2. The CDR3 is CASSLDGRAHNEQFF. The CDR3 DNA is TGTGCCAGCAGCTTGGACGGGAGGGCCCACAATGAGCAGTTCTTC.